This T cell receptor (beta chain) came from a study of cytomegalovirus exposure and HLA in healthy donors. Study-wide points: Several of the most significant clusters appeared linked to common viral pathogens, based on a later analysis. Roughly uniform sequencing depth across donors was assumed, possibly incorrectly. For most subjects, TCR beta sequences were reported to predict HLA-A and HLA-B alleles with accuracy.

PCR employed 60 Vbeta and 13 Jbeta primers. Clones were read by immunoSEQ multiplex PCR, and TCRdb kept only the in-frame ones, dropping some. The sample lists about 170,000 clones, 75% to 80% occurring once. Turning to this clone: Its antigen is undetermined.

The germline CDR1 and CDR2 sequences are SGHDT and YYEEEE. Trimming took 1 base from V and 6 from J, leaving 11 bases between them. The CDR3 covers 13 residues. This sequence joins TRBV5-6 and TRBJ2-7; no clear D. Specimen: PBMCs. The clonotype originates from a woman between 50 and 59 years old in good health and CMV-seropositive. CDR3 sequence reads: CASSLRNPGEQYF. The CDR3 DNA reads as TGTGCCAGCAGCTTGAGGAACCCGGGCGAGCAGTACTTC.